Included here is one T cell receptor beta chain sequence, with context. Its antigen remains unknown. The data originate from a study of T cell repertoires in cytomegalovirus infection. Study-wide context: Shared public TCR beta signatures pointed to both CMV infection and a matching HLA type. Study-level points and caveats: The cumulative frequency of public TCR beta families distinguished individuals who carried CMV together with the relevant HLA. In two of eight donors, the top clonotype was HLA-C-restricted CMV-specific.

This CDR3 region has 17 residues. V lost 5 bases to trimming and J lost 4 bases; unmatched junction nucleotides: 15. The germline CDR1 and CDR2 sequences are MNHEY and SMNVEV (reference sequence). Using its own MiXCR run on the reads, TCRdb lists one record per CDR3 protein. Altogether around 740,000 distinct CDR3 sequences are present, approximately 34% being singletons, with the ten largest covering about 2.8%. The chain couples TRBV27 to TRBJ1-1; the match to TRBD1 covers 8 bases. The sequence was obtained from a human donor in good health (CMV status not recorded). Some clones in this sample may be carry-over from other donors' samples. The sample comprised PBMCs. The CDR3 loop reads CASSASLLQGVGTEAFF. CDR3 bases: TGTGCCAGCAGTGCATCCCTCTTACAGGGGGTTGGCACTGAAGCTTTCTTT.